Each of the 15 T cell receptor beta chains below was sequenced from the same sample in a study of T-cell memory formation after mild COVID-19. TCRdb re-called the 5' RACE reads through MiXCR, storing one row per CDR3 protein. The sample includes over 45,000 distinct CDR3 sequences, 9.3% of them seen just once. The sequenced material came from PBMCs or a T cell subset sorted from them (not recorded which). All receptors come from an adult woman who had mild COVID-19 (a few samples of this study predate the infection). Cell type and time point are not known.

This clonotype was detected only a few times. The J gene is TRBJ2-1, the V gene TRBV27; TRBD2 matches at 7 bases. J gave up 10 bases and V 6 bases, and 9 bases lay outside the gene matches. CDR3 length: 13 amino acids. In germline, CDR1 is MNHEY, CDR2 SMNVEV (reference sequence). The CDR3 reads CASRVIGGSEQFF. Here the CDR3 DNA reads TGTGCCAGCAGAGTCATCGGGGGGTCGGAGCAGTTCTTC.

This chain connects TRBV12-3 or TRBV12-4 to TRBJ2-1; D unresolved. The CDR3 length is 16 residues. Trimming cost V 5 bases and J 2 bases, with 16 bases left between them. This chain's CDR3 is CASSRTGLRTYNEQFF. CDR3 sequence (DNA): TGTGCCAGCAGTAGAACCGGGCTTAGGACCTACAATGAGCAGTTCTTC.

This clonotype was found many times. The chain combines TRBV20-1 with TRBJ1-2; D ambiguous. The CDR3 has 11 amino acids. Germline CDR1 DFQATT, CDR2 SNEGSKA (reference sequence). V dropped 4 bases and J dropped 4 bases, with 7 bases sitting between them. For the CDR3, the DNA is TGCAGTGCTAACCCCTCCTATGGCTACACCTTC. Translating it yields CSANPSYGYTF.

The chain links TRBV7-8 to TRBJ2-7, with D uncertain. V lost 1 base and J 7 bases, leaving 14 bases between the germline ends. This CDR3 is built from 14 residues. Germline V lookup: CDR1 SGHVS, CDR2 FQNEAQ. The CDR3 DNA reads TGTGCCAGCAGCTTAGGAACAGCCTGGGTGGAGCAGTACTTC. Translated, it gives CASSLGTAWVEQYF.

This clonotype turned up a few times. The chain has TRBV7-9 and TRBJ2-7, with D unresolved. Trimming shortened V by 3 bases and J by 2 bases, and 8 bases separated the two germline ends. The CDR3 spans 13 residues. The germline V gene has CDR1 SEHNR and CDR2 FQNEAQ (reference sequence). The CDR3 nucleotides read TGTGCCAGCAGCTTTAGCTTTACCTACGAGCAGTACTTC. It yields the protein CASSFSFTYEQYF.

The chain has TRBV29-1 and TRBJ2-5, with a tentative D call TRBD2 (5 bases). Germline values: CDR1 SQVTM, CDR2 ANQGSEA. The CDR3 spans 13 residues. V lost 5 bases and J 5 bases, leaving 15 bases between the germline ends. The CDR3 region is CSVQSHPGETQYF. DNA of the CDR3: TGCAGCGTTCAAAGTCACCCGGGGGAGACCCAGTACTTC.

Ten or more counts support this clonotype. This chain connects TRBV6-5 to TRBJ2-3; D call uncertain. Trimming removed 1 base at V and 1 base at J, with 6 bases between. CDR1 MNHEY and CDR2 SVGAGI come from the germline V gene. CDR3 size: 14 residues. CDR3 bases: TGTGCCAGCAGTTACTTTGCTGGCACAGATACGCAGTATTTT. It specifies CASSYFAGTDTQYF.

Within the sample, this clonotype is medium-sized. The gene calls are TRBV6-5 and TRBJ2-7; tentatively, D is TRBD2 (5 bases). Germline V gene lookup returns CDR1 MNHEY and CDR2 SVGAGI. V lost 0 bases, J lost 0 bases, and 9 bases lay in between. This CDR3 comprises 15 residues. The CDR3 sequence: CASSYSAGASYEQYF. As DNA, the CDR3 is TGTGCCAGCAGTTACTCGGCGGGTGCCTCCTACGAGCAGTACTTC.

This clonotype appeared many times. The chain has TRBV11-2 and TRBJ2-1; 10 bases align to TRBD1. This CDR3 has 15 amino acids. With V trimmed by 3 bases and J by 6 bases, 5 bases remained unmatched. Germline-derived CDR1 and CDR2 are SGHAT and FQNNGV. CDR3 nucleotide sequence: TGTGCCAGCAGCTTGAGGGACAGGGGATCCAATGAGCAGTTCTTC. Its translation: CASSLRDRGSNEQFF. Variable domain in full (rest from reference TRBV11-2 and TRBJ2-1): EAGVAQSPRYKIIEKRQSVAFWCNPISGHATLYWYQQILGQGPKLLIQFQNNGVVDDSQLPKDRFSAERLKGVDSTLKIQPAKLEDSAVYLCASSLRDRGSNEQFFGPGTRLTVL.

V usage is TRBV18 and J usage is TRBJ2-2; 9 bases line up with TRBD1. This CDR3 region has 18 residues. Germline V lookup: CDR1 KGHSH, CDR2 LQKENI. V was clipped by 3 bases and J by 7 bases; unmatched bases: 15. CDR3 sequence reads: CASSPQRGAGTGFGELFF. The CDR3 nucleotides read TGTGCCAGCTCACCCCAGCGAGGAGCCGGGACAGGGTTCGGGGAGCTGTTTTTT.

At least ten counts were recorded for this clonotype. The V gene is TRBV20-1, the J gene TRBJ2-1; 8 positions match TRBD2. Trimming cost V 1 base and J 7 bases; bases outside gene matches: 18. CDR1 and CDR2 (germline): DFQATT, SNEGSKA (reference sequence). The CDR3 length is 18 residues. CDR3: CSARASLVPGGGPNEQFF. In DNA, the CDR3 is TGCAGTGCTAGAGCATCCCTCGTTCCTGGCGGGGGGCCTAATGAGCAGTTCTTC.

This clonotype was detected only a few times. This rearrangement joins TRBV2 to TRBJ2-5; D gene unclear. The CDR3 is made up of 11 amino acids. Germline CDR1 reads SNHLY; CDR2 reads FYNNEI. V gave up 2 bases and J gave up 4 bases, with 2 bases separating them. The CDR3 region has the DNA TGTGCCAGCAGTGAAAGAGAGACCCAGTACTTC. Translation gives CASSERETQYF.

The V gene is TRBV7-2, the J gene TRBJ2-1; TRBD1 matches 10 bases. CDR3 size: 15 residues. Germline V gene data show CDR1 as SGHTA and CDR2 as FQGNSA. J gave up 7 bases and V 4 bases, and 7 bases lay outside the gene matches. The CDR3: CASSYRQGAKNEQFF. Here the CDR3 DNA reads TGTGCCAGCAGCTATAGACAGGGGGCAAAAAATGAGCAGTTCTTC.

V and J are TRBV5-4 and TRBJ1-1; D is unresolved. Trimming pared 5 bases from V and 5 bases from J, leaving 13 bases between. From germline, CDR1 is SGHNT and CDR2 YYREEE (reference sequence). The CDR3 totals 13 residues. CDR3 protein: CASRGWQETEAFF. CDR3 nucleotides: TGTGCCAGCAGGGGGTGGCAGGAGACTGAAGCTTTCTTT.

Ten or more counts support this clonotype. This rearrangement joins TRBV10-3 to TRBJ2-7, with TRBD1 matching 9 bases. The germline gives CDR1 ENHRY, CDR2 SYGVKD. The CDR3 runs 16 residues. Trimming at V came to 4 bases and at J to 6 bases, leaving 13 bases not matched to a gene. The CDR3, as DNA: TGTGCCATCAGTGTACGTTCGGGACAGGGAACGTCCGAGCAGTACTTC. Protein sequence: CAISVRSGQGTSEQYF.